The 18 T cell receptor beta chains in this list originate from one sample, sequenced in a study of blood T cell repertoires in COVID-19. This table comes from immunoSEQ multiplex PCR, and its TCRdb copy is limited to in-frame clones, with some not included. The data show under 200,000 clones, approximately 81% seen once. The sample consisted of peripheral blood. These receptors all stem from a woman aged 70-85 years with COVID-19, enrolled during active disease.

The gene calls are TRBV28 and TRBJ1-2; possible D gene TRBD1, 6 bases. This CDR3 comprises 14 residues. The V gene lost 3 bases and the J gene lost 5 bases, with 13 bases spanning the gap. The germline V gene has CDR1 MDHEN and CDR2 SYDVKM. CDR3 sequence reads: CASSLLKRGYGYTF. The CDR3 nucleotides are TGTGCCAGCAGTTTGCTAAAAAGGGGGTATGGCTACACCTTC.

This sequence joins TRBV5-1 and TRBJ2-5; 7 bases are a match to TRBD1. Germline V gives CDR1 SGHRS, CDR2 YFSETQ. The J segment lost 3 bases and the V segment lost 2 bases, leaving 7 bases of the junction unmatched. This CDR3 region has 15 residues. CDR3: CASSLRQGREETQYF. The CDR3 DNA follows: TGCGCCAGCAGCTTAAGACAGGGCAGGGAAGAGACCCAGTACTTC.

Here the CDR3 DNA reads TGTGCCAGCAGCTTATTACGCGGGGGGGATAACACCGGGGAGCTGTTTTTT. It specifies CASSLLRGGDNTGELFF. This chain connects TRBV7-8 to TRBJ2-2; 9 bases match TRBD2. V was pared by 2 bases and J by 2 bases, with 6 bases of the junction left unmatched. The CDR3 is 17 amino acids. Germline loops: CDR1 SGHVS, CDR2 FQNEAQ. The whole variable domain, filled in from reference TRBV7-8 and TRBJ2-2, reads GAGVSQSPRYKVAKRGQDVALRCDPISGHVSLFWYQQALGQGPEFLTYFQNEAQLDKSGLPSDRFFAERPEGSVSTLKIQRTQQEDSAVYLCASSLLRGGDNTGELFFGEGSRLTVL.

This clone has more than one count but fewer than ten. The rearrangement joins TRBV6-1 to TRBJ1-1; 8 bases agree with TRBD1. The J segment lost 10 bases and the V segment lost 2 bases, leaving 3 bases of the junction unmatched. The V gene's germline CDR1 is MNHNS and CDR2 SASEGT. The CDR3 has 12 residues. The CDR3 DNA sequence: TGTGCCAGCAGTGAAACCAGGGGGCTAGCTTTCTTT. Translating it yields CASSETRGLAFF.

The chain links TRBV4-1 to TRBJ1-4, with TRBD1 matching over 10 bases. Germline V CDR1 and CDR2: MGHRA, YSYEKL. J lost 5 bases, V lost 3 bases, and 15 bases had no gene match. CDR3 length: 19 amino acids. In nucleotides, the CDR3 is TGCGCCAGCAGCCACCCGGGACAGGGGTCCTCTGGACGAAATGAAAAACTGTTTTTT. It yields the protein CASSHPGQGSSGRNEKLFF.

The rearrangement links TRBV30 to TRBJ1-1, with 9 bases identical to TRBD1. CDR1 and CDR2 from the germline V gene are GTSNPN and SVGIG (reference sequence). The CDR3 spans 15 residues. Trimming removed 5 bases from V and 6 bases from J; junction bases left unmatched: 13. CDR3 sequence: CAWVTGGGGFAEAFF. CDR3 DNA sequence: TGTGCCTGGGTAACAGGGGGCGGGGGGTTCGCTGAAGCTTTCTTT.

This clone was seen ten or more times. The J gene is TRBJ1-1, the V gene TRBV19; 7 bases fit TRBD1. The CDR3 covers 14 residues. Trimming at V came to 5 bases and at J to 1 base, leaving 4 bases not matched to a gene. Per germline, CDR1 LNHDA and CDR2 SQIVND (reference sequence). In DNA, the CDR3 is TGTGCCAGTAGTCACAGGGGAGGGAACACTGAAGCTTTCTTT. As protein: CASSHRGGNTEAFF.

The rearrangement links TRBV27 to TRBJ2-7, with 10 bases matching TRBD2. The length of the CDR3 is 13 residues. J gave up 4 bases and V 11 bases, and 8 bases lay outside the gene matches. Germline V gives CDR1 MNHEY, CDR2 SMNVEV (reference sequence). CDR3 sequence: CAGRASGRYEQYF. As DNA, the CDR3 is TGTGCCGGCCGGGCTAGCGGGAGATACGAGCAGTACTTC.

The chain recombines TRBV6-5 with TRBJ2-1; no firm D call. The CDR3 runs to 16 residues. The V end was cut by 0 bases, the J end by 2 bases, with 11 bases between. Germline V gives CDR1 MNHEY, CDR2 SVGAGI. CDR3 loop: CASSYSSSKTYNEQFF. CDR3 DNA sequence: TGTGCCAGCAGTTACTCGAGTTCGAAAACCTACAATGAGCAGTTCTTC.

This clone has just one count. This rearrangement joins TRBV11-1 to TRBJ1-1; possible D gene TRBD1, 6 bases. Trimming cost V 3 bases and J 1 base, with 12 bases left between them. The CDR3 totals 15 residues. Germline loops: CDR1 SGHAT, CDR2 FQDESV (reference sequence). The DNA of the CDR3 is TGTGCCAGCAGCTTGAGGGGGATGGGGAACACTGAAGCTTTCTTT. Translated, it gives CASSLRGMGNTEAFF.

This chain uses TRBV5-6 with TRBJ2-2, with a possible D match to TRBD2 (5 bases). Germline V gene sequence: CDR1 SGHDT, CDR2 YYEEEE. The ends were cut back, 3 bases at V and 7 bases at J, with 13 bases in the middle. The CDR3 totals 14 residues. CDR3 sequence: CASSSGLASGELFF. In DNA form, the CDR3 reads TGTGCCAGCAGCTCGGGCCTAGCCAGCGGGGAGCTGTTTTTT.

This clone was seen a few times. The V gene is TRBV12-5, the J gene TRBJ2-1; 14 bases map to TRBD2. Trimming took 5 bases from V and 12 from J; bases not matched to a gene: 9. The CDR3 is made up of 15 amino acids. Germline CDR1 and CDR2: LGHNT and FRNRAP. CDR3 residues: CASGPGLAGASGQFF. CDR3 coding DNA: TGTGCTAGTGGTCCGGGACTAGCGGGAGCTAGTGGGCAGTTCTTC.

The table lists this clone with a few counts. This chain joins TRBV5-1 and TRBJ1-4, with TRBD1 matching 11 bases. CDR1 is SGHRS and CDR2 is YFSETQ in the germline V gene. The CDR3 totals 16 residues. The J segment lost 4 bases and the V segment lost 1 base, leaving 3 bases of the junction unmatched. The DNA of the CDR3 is TGCGCCAGCAGCTTGCTCGGGACAGGGGGTAATGAAAAACTGTTTTTT. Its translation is CASSLLGTGGNEKLFF. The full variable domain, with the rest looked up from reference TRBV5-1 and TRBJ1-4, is KAGVTQTPRYLIKTRGQQVTLSCSPISGHRSVSWYQQTPGQGLQFLFEYFSETQRNKGNFPGRFSGRQFSNSRSEMNVSTLELGDSALYLCASSLLGTGGNEKLFFGSGTQLSVL.

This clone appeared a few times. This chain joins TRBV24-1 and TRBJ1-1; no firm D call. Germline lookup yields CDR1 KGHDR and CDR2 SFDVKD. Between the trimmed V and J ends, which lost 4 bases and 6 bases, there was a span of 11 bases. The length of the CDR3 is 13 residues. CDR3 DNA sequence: TGTGCCACCAGTGACGGCCGAGGGTCTGAAGCTTTCTTT. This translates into CATSDGRGSEAFF.

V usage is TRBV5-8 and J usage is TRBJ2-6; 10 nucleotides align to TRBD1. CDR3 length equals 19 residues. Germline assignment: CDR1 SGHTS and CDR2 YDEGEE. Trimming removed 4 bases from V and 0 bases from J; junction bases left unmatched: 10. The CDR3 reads CASSMTGGSTSSGANVLTF. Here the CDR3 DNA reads TGTGCCAGCAGCATGACAGGGGGCTCAACTAGCTCTGGGGCCAACGTCCTGACTTTC.

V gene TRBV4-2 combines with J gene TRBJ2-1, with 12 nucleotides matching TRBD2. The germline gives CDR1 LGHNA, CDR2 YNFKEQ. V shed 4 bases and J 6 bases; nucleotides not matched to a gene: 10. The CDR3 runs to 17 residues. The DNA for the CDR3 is TGTGCCAGCAGCCGACCTACCGGGACTAGCGGGTTCAATGAGCAGTTCTTC. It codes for CASSRPTGTSGFNEQFF.

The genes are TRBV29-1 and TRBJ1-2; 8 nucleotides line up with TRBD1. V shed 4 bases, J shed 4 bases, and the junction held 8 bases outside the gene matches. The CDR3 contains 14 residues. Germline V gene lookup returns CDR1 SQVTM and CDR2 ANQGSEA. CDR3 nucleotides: TGCAGCGTTGGTTCGACAGGGGATAGCTATGGCTACACCTTC. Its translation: CSVGSTGDSYGYTF.

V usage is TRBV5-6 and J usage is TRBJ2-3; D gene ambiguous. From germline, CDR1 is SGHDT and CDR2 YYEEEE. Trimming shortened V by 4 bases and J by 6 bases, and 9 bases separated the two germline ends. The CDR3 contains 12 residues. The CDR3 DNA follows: TGTGCCAGCAGCCCTGGAGAGGATACGCAGTATTTT. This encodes CASSPGEDTQYF.